This T cell receptor (beta chain) originates from a study of human T cells and chemical hapten exposure. TCRdb re-called the RACE reads with MiXCR, one entry per CDR3 protein. The sample contains some 89,000 distinct CDR3 sequences, roughly 27% of which appear only once. Time point reported: patch test 3, about 24 weeks after DPC sensitization. The treatment was: therapeutic diphenylcyclopropenone sensitization with weekly scalp DPC. The CDR3 is made up of 13 amino acids. V gave up 2 bases and J gave up 7 bases, with 9 bases separating them. The sequence was obtained from a man aged 35-49 years with alopecia areata. Some clones in this sample may be carry-over from other donors' samples. This specimen consisted of whole blood, obtained in connection with sensitization to the hapten diphenylcyclopropenone (DPC). The rearrangement links TRBV12-3 or TRBV12-4 to TRBJ2-1, with no clear D. The CDR3 here is CASSLRNGNEQFF. CDR3 coding DNA: TGTGCCAGCAGTTTACGAAATGGAAATGAGCAGTTCTTC.